The 12 T cell receptor beta chains reported below all come from one sample, sequenced in a study of control samples from healthy donors and cancer patients. The table came from immunoSEQ multiplex PCR; TCRdb's copy has only in-frame clones and leaves some out. The data show over 120,000 clones, around 94% seen once. The sample was PBMCs. These receptors originate from a man in his fifties or sixties with colorectal cancer.

Here the CDR3 DNA reads TGTGCCAGCAGCCAAGTGGGGGAGGGCTACACCTTC. It codes for CASSQVGEGYTF. V gene TRBV3-1 (or the pseudogene TRBV3-2) combines with J gene TRBJ1-2, with D tentatively TRBD1 (5 bases). CDR3 length: 12 residues. V was shortened by 1 base and J by 8 bases, with 8 bases between the two germline ends. The V gene's germline CDR1 is LGHDT and CDR2 YNNKEL (reference sequence).

The rearrangement uses TRBV7-8 and TRBJ2-2; D gene ambiguous. The CDR3 has 15 amino acids. Deletions cut 4 bases from V and 1 base from J, with 10 bases between. In germline, CDR1 is SGHVS, CDR2 FQNEAQ. The CDR3 reads CASSSLTVNTGELFF. The CDR3 DNA reads TGTGCCAGCAGCTCCCTCACAGTGAACACCGGGGAGCTGTTTTTT.

The chain carries TRBV5-1 and TRBJ1-4; 8 nucleotides agree with TRBD1. The germline V gene encodes CDR1 SGHRS and CDR2 YFSETQ. The CDR3 is 14 residues long. Trimming took 4 bases from V and 7 from J; bases not matched to a gene: 6. The CDR3 bases are TGCGCCAGCAGCCCTGGACAGGGCGGTGAAAAACTGTTTTTT. Translated: CASSPGQGGEKLFF.

This clone showed up just once. This sequence joins TRBV5-1 and TRBJ2-3; 8 bases match TRBD1. CDR1 SGHRS and CDR2 YFSETQ come from the germline V gene. CDR3 size: 17 residues. After removal of 3 bases from V and 1 base from J, the junction contained 10 bases not matched to a gene. In DNA form, the CDR3 reads TGCGCCAGCAGCTCAGGGGGAACAGGGGGTCGCACAGATACGCAGTATTTT. It encodes CASSSGGTGGRTDTQYF.

J is TRBJ1-2 and V is TRBV3-1 (or the pseudogene TRBV3-2), with unresolved D. Germline lookup yields CDR1 LGHDT and CDR2 YNNKEL (reference sequence). This CDR3 region has 18 residues. Trimming took 3 bases from V and 0 from J, leaving 20 bases between them. The CDR3 protein is CASSHPIGRWATNYGYTF. CDR3 DNA sequence: TGTGCCAGCAGCCATCCGATAGGACGTTGGGCAACTAACTATGGCTACACCTTC.

The chain links TRBV3-1 (or the pseudogene TRBV3-2) to TRBJ1-2; weak D call: TRBD1 (5 bases). The germline V gene encodes CDR1 LGHDT and CDR2 YNNKEL (reference sequence). The CDR3 runs 16 residues. Trimming left V 3 bases short and J 8 bases short, with 22 bases between. The CDR3 protein is CASSQPQGGWGRGYTF. The CDR3 DNA sequence: TGTGCCAGCAGCCAGCCCCAGGGTGGTTGGGGCCGAGGCTACACCTTC.

The J gene is TRBJ1-1, the V gene TRBV30, with TRBD1 as a possible D gene (5 bases). Trimming removed 0 bases from V and 4 bases from J, with 9 bases in between. The CDR3 covers 13 residues. In germline, CDR1 is GTSNPN, CDR2 SVGIG (reference sequence). The CDR3 here is CAWSVLGGTEAFF. The CDR3 DNA follows: TGTGCCTGGAGTGTACTTGGGGGCACTGAAGCTTTCTTT.

In DNA form, the CDR3 reads TGCGCCAGCAGCTTGGAATATAGCTCCTATAATTCACCCCTCCACTTT. Protein: CASSLEYSSYNSPLHF. The rearrangement uses TRBV5-1 and TRBJ1-6; no clear D. Germline V gives CDR1 SGHRS, CDR2 YFSETQ. V was clipped by 0 bases and J by 0 bases, with 7 bases between them. This CDR3 comprises 16 residues. Combining the CDR3 with reference TRBV5-1 and TRBJ1-6 gives the whole variable domain KAGVTQTPRYLIKTRGQQVTLSCSPISGHRSVSWYQQTPGQGLQFLFEYFSETQRNKGNFPGRFSGRQFSNSRSEMNVSTLELGDSALYLCASSLEYSSYNSPLHFGNGTRLTVT.

This chain connects TRBV2 to TRBJ1-2, with 7 bases lining up with TRBD1. The length of the CDR3 is 14 residues. V gave up 0 bases and J gave up 8 bases; unmatched junction bases: 6. The germline gives CDR1 SNHLY, CDR2 FYNNEI. CDR3 nucleotides: TGTGCCAGCAGTGAAGCGTTAGGGGGCTCAGGCTACACCTTC. Residues: CASSEALGGSGYTF.

The chain joins TRBV30 to TRBJ1-6; TRBD1 might be the D (5 bases). Germline lookup yields CDR1 GTSNPN and CDR2 SVGIG (reference sequence). V lost 2 bases to trimming and J lost 4 bases, with 12 bases between them. The CDR3 covers 15 residues. CDR3 sequence: CAWSTDGAYNSPLHF. CDR3 nucleotides: TGTGCCTGGAGTACCGACGGGGCGTATAATTCACCCCTCCACTTT.

The V call is TRBV4-2, the J call TRBJ1-2; 8 nucleotides align to TRBD1. Germline loops: CDR1 LGHNA, CDR2 YNFKEQ. J gave up 4 bases and V 1 base, and 2 bases lay outside the gene matches. The CDR3 contains 14 residues. The CDR3 protein is CASSQATGAYGYTF. The CDR3 DNA reads TGTGCCAGCAGCCAAGCGACAGGGGCCTATGGCTACACCTTC.

To note about this clone: At one end the junction does not follow the germline gene, possibly because of a read error. This CDR3 is CPARTNSPLHF. The CDR3 nucleotides are TGCCCGGCCCGGACAAATTCACCCCTCCACTTT. V gene TRBV18 combines with J gene TRBJ1-6; maybe TRBD1 (5 bases). This CDR3 comprises 11 residues. The germline gives CDR1 KGHSH, CDR2 LQKENI.